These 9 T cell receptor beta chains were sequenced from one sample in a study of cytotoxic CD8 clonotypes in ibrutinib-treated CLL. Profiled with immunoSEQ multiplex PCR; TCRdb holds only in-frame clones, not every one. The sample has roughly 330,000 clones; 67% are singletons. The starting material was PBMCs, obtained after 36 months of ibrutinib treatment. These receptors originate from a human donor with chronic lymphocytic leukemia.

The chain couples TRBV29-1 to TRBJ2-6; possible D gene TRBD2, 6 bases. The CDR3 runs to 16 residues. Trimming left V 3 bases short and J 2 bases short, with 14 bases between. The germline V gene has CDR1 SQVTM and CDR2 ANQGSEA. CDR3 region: CSVEDGWGAGANVLTF. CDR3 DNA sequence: TGCAGCGTTGAGGATGGATGGGGGGCTGGGGCCAACGTCCTGACTTTC.

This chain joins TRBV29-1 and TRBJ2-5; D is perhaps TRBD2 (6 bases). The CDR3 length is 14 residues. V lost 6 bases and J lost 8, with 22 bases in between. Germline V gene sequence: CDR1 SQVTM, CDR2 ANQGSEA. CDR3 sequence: CSVSRDFLGRTQYF. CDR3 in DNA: TGCAGCGTGTCCCGGGACTTCTTAGGGCGAACCCAGTACTTC.

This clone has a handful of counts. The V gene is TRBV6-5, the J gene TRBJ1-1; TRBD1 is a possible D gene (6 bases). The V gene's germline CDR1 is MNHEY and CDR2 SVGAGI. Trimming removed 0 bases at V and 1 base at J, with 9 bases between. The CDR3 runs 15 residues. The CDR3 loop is CASSYSIQGNTEAFF. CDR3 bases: TGTGCCAGCAGTTACTCGATACAGGGGAACACTGAAGCTTTCTTT.

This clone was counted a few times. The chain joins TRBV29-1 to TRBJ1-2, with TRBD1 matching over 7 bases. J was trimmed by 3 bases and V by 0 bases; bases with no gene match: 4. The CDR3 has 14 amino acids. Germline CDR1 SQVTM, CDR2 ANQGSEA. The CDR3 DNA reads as TGCAGCGTTGAAGATCCAACAGGGGACTATGGCTACACCTTC. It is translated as CSVEDPTGDYGYTF. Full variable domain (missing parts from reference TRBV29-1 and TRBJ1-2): SAVISQKPSRDICQRGTSLTIQCQVDSQVTMMFWYRQQPGQSLTLIATANQGSEATYESGFVIDKFPISRPNLTFSTLTVSNMSPEDSSIYLCSVEDPTGDYGYTFGSGTRLTVV.

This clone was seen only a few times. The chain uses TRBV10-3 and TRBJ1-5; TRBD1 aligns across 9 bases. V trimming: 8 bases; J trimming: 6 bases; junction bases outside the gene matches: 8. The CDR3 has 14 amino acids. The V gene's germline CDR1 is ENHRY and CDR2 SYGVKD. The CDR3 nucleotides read TGTGCCATCTCTCCGACAGGGGGAGTTCAGCCCCAGCATTTT. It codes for CAISPTGGVQPQHF.

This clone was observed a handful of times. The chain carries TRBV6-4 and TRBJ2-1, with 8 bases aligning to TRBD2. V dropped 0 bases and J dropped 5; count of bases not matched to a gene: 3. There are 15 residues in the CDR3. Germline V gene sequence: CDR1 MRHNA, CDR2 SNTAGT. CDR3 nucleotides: TGTGCCAGCAGTGACTCCCGGCGGGGGGACAATGAGCAGTTCTTC. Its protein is CASSDSRRGDNEQFF.

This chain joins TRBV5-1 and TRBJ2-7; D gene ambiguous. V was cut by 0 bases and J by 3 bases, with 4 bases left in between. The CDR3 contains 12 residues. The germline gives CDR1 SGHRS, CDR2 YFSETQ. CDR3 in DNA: TGCGCCAGCAGCTTGGGGGTCTACGAGCAGTACTTC. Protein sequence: CASSLGVYEQYF.

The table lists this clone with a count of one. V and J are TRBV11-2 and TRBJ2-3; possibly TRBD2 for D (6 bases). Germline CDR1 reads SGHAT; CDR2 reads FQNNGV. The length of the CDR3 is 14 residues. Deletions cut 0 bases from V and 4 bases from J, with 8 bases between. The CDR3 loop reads CASSLEGGADTQYF. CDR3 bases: TGTGCCAGCAGCTTAGAGGGAGGAGCAGATACGCAGTATTTT. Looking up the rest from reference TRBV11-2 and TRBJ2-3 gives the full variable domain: EAGVAQSPRYKIIEKRQSVAFWCNPISGHATLYWYQQILGQGPKLLIQFQNNGVVDDSQLPKDRFSAERLKGVDSTLKIQPAKLEDSAVYLCASSLEGGADTQYFGPGTRLTVL.

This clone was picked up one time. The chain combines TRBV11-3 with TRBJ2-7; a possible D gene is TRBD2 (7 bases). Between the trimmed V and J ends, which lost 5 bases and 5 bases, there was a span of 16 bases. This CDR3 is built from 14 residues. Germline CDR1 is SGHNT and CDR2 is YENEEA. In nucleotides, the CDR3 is TGTGCCAGCAGCCTCGGGGGAGGGGGGCACGAGCAGTACTTC. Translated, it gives CASSLGGGGHEQYF.